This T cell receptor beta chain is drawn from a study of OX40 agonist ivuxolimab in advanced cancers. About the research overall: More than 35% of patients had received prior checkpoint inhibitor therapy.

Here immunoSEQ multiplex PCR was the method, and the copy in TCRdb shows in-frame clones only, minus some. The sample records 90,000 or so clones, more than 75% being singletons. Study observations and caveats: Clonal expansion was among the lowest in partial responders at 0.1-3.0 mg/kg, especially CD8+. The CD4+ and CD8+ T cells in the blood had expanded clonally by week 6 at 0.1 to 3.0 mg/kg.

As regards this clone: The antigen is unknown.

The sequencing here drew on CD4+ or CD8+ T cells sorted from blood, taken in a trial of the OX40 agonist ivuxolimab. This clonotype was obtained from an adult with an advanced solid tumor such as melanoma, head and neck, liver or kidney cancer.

The CDR3 nucleotides are TGTGCCAGCAGCCTACAGGGGGGGAATCAGCCCCAGCATTTT. Translating it yields CASSLQGGNQPQHF. The rearrangement joins TRBV7-8 to TRBJ1-5; 8 nucleotides agree with TRBD1. Germline loops: CDR1 SGHVS, CDR2 FQNEAQ. Trimming at V came to 5 bases and at J to 4 bases, leaving 4 bases not matched to a gene. The CDR3 runs to 14 residues.